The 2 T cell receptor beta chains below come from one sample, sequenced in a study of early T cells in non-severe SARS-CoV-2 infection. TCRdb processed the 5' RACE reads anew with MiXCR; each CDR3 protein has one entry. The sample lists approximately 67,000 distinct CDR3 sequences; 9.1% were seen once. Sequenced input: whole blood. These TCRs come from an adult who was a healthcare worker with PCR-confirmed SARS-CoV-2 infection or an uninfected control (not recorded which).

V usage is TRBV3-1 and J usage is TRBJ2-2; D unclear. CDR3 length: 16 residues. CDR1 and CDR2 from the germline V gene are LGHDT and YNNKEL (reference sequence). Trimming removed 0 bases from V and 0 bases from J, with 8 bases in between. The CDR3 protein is CASSQDDLANTGELFF. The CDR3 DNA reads TGTGCCAGCAGCCAAGACGACCTTGCGAACACCGGGGAGCTGTTTTTT.

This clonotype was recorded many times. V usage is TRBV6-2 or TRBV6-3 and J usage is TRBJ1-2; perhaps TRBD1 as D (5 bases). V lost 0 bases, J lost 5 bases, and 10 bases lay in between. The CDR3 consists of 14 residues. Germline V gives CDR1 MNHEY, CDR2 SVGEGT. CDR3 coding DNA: TGTGCCAGCAGTTACTCGAACGAGGGGTATGGCTACACCTTC. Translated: CASSYSNEGYGYTF.